This entry lists 4 T cell receptor beta chains sequenced from one sample in a study of tissue T cells after allogeneic stem cell transplantation (dated by TCRdb to the early 2020s). Per the publication, the time point label means: human tissue collected at research (rapid) autopsy. The protocol used for the library was the immunoSEQ multiplex PCR assay. This immuneACCESS table, as held by TCRdb, lists in-frame sequences with V and J called but not all clones. Of the missing ones, under half trace to an unresolved V gene in checked studies; the others have no known cause. The sample data list under 4,000 clones, and around 70% of these were observed just once. 16% of the sample is held by the ten biggest clonotypes. Source: tissue from the right colon, taken at autopsy. The receptor source for this set is a male donor older than 55 with lung cancer.

A few counts support this clone. The chain is built from TRBV5-4 and TRBJ1-1; TRBD1 agrees at 7 bases. The CDR3 is 15 residues long. Trimming cost V 4 bases and J 3 bases; bases outside gene matches: 9. Germline V gene lookup returns CDR1 SGHNT and CDR2 YYREEE (reference sequence). This CDR3 is CASSPRQGGDTEAFF. The CDR3 DNA reads as TGTGCCAGCAGCCCCCGACAGGGAGGCGACACTGAAGCTTTCTTT.

The CDR3 region has the DNA TGTGCCAGCAGCTTAGTACAGGGGGCTTCGTACGAGCAGTACTTC. It specifies CASSLVQGASYEQYF. The J gene is TRBJ2-7, the V gene TRBV7-8; 9 positions match TRBD1. The CDR3 contains 15 residues. The germline V gene encodes CDR1 SGHVS and CDR2 FQNEAQ. J lost 4 bases, V lost 1 base, and 5 bases had no gene match. Drawing the rest from reference TRBV7-8 and TRBJ2-7, the complete variable domain is GAGVSQSPRYKVAKRGQDVALRCDPISGHVSLFWYQQALGQGPEFLTYFQNEAQLDKSGLPSDRFFAERPEGSVSTLKIQRTQQEDSAVYLCASSLVQGASYEQYFGPGTRLTVT.

The chain couples TRBV6-1 to TRBJ2-3, with D perhaps matching TRBD1 (6 bases). There are 14 residues in the CDR3. The germline V and J ends were trimmed by 3 bases and 2 bases, with 9 bases remaining between them. CDR1 and CDR2 from the germline V gene are MNHNS and SASEGT. The CDR3 sequence is CASSDLGATDTQYF. The DNA of the CDR3 is TGTGCCAGCAGTGATTTGGGGGCCACAGATACGCAGTATTTT.

The chain combines TRBV7-9 with TRBJ1-5; 8 bases are shared with TRBD1. CDR1 SEHNR and CDR2 FQNEAQ come from the germline V gene (reference sequence). The CDR3 extends over 14 amino acids. J lost 6 bases, V lost 4 bases, and 5 bases had no gene match. CDR3 sequence reads: CASSSTGEGQPQHF. CDR3 DNA sequence: TGTGCCAGCAGCTCGACAGGGGAGGGTCAGCCCCAGCATTTT.